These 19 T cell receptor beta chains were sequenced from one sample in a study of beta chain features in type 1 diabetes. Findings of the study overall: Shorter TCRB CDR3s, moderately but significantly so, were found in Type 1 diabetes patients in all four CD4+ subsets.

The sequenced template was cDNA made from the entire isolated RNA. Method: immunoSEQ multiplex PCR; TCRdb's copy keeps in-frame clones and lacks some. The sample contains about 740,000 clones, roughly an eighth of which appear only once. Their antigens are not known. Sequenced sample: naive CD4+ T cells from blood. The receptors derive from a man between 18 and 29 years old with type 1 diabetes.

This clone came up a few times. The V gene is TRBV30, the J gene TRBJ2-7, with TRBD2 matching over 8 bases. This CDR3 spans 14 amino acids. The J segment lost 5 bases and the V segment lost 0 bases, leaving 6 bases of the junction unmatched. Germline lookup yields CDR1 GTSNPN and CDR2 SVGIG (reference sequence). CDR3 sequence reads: CAWSVAGTSNEQYF. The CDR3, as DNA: TGTGCCTGGAGTGTTGCCGGGACTAGTAACGAGCAGTACTTC.

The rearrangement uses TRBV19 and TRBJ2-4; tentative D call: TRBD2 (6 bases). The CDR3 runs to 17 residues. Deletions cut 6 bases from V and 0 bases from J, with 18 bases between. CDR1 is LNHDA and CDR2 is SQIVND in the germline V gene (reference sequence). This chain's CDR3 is CASSLRDSTLAKNIQYF. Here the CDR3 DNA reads TGTGCCAGTAGCCTCCGGGACTCGACCTTAGCCAAAAACATTCAGTACTTC.

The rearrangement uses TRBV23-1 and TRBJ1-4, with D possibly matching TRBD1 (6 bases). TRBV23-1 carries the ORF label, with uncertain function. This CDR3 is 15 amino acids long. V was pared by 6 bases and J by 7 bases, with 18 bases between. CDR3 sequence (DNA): TGCGCCAGCAGAGTCCGGAACCACAGGGCTGAAAAACTGTTTTTT. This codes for CASRVRNHRAEKLFF.

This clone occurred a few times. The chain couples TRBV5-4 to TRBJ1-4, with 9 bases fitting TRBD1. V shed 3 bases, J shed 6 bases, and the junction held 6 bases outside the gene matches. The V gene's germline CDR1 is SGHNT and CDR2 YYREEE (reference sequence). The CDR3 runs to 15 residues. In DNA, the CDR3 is TGTGCCAGCAGCTCCCGACAGGGGGGGTATGAAAAACTGTTTTTT. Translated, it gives CASSSRQGGYEKLFF.

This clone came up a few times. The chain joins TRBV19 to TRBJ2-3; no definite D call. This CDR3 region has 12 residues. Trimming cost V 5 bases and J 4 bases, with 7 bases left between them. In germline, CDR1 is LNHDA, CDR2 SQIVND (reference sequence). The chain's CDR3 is CASSAASDTQYF. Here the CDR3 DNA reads TGTGCCAGTAGTGCTGCCTCAGATACGCAGTATTTT.

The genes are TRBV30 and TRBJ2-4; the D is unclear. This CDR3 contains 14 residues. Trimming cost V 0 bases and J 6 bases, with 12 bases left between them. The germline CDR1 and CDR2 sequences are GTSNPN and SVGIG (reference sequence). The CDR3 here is CAWSVNLGGNIQYF. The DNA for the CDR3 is TGTGCCTGGAGTGTCAACCTGGGTGGAAACATTCAGTACTTC.

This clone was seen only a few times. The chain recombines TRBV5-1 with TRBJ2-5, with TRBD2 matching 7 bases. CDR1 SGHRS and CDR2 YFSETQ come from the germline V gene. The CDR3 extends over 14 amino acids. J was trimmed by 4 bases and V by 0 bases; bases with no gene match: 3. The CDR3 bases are TGCGCCAGCAGCTTGGCTGGGGGGGTAGAGACCCAGTACTTC. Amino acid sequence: CASSLAGGVETQYF.

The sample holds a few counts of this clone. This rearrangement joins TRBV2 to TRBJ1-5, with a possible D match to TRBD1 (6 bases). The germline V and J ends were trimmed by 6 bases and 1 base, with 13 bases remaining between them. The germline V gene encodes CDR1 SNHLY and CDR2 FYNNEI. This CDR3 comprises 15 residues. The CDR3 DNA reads TGTGCCAGCAGAGCAGGGGAAGCGAGCAATCAGCCCCAGCATTTT. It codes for CASRAGEASNQPQHF.

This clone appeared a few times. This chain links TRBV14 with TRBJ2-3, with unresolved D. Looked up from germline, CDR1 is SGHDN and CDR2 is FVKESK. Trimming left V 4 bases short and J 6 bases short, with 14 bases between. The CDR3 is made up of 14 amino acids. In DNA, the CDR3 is TGTGCCAGCAGCCTCCTGGACCGTCGGGATACGCAGTATTTT. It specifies CASSLLDRRDTQYF.

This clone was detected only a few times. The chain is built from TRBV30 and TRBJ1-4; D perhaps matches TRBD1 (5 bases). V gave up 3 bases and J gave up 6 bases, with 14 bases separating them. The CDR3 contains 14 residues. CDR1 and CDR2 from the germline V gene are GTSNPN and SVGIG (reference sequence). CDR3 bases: TGTGCCTGGAGGGGGCCGGATGTAGATGAAAAACTGTTTTTT. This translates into CAWRGPDVDEKLFF.

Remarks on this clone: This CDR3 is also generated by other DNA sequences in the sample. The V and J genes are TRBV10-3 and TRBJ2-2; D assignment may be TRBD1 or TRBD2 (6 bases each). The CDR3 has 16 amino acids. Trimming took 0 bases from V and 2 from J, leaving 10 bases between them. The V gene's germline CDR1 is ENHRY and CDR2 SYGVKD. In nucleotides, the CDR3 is TGTGCCATCAGTGAGTCGGGGGGCCTCAACACCGGGGAGCTGTTTTTT. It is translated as CAISESGGLNTGELFF.

The CDR3 protein is CASSSTGGAFF. CDR3 in DNA: TGTGCCAGCAGTTCCACAGGGGGAGCTTTCTTT. This chain connects TRBV27 to TRBJ1-1; 8 nucleotides match TRBD1. Germline V CDR1 and CDR2: MNHEY, SMNVEV (reference sequence). The J segment lost 10 bases and the V segment lost 4 bases, leaving 2 bases of the junction unmatched. The CDR3 has 11 residues.

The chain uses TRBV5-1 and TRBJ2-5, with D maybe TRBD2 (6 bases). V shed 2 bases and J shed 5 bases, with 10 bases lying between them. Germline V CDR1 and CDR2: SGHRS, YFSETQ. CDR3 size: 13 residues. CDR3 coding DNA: TGCGCCAGCAGCTTTACAGGAGGGGAGACCCAGTACTTC. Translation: CASSFTGGETQYF.

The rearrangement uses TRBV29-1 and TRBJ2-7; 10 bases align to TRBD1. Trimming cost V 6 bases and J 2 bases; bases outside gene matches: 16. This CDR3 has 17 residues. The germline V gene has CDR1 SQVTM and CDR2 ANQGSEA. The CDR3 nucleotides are TGCAGCGTGGGCCCCGGACAGGGGGTCCCTATTACCTACGAGCAGTACTTC. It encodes CSVGPGQGVPITYEQYF.

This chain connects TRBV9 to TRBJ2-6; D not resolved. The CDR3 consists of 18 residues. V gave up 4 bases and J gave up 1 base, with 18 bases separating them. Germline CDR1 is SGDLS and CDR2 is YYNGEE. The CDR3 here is CASSLYTASTSGANVLTF. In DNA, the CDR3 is TGTGCCAGCAGCCTCTACACGGCCTCTACTTCTGGGGCCAACGTCCTGACTTTC.

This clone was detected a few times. In nucleotides, the CDR3 is TGTGCCTCCACCCCGGGGCTGTACTATGGCTACACCTTC. Translation gives CASTPGLYYGYTF. This rearrangement joins TRBV30 to TRBJ1-2; a possible D gene is TRBD1 (5 bases). V was trimmed by 7 bases and J by 3 bases, leaving 15 bases between them. The CDR3 consists of 13 residues. CDR1 and CDR2 from the germline V gene are GTSNPN and SVGIG (reference sequence). The whole variable domain, filled in from reference TRBV30 and TRBJ1-2, reads SQTIHQWPATLVQPVGSPLSLECTVEGTSNPNLYWYRQAAGRGLQLLFYSVGIGQISSEVPQNLSASRPQDRQFILSSKKLLLSDSGFYLCASTPGLYYGYTFGSGTRLTVV.

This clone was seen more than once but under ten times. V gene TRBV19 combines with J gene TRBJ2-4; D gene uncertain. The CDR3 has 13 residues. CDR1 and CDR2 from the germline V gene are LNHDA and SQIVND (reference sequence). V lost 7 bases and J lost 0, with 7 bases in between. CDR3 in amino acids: CASMGLAKNIQYF. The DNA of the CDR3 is TGTGCCAGTATGGGTCTAGCCAAAAACATTCAGTACTTC. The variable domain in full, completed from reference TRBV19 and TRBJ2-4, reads DGGITQSPKYLFRKEGQNVTLSCEQNLNHDAMYWYRQDPGQGLRLIYYSQIVNDFQKGDIAEGYSVSREKKESFPLTVTSAQKNPTAFYLCASMGLAKNIQYFGAGTRLSVL.

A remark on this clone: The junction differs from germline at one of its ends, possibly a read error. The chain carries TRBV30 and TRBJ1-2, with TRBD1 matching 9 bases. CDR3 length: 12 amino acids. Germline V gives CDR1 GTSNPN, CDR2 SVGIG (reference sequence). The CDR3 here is CAWEQGAEGYIF. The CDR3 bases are TGTGCCTGGGAACAGGGGGCGGAAGGCTACATCTTC.

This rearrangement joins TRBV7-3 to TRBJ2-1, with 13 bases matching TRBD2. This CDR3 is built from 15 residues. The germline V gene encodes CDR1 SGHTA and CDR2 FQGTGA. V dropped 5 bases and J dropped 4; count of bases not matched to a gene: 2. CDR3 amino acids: CASSEGLAGYNEQFF. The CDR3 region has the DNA TGTGCCAGCAGCGAGGGACTAGCGGGGTACAATGAGCAGTTCTTC.